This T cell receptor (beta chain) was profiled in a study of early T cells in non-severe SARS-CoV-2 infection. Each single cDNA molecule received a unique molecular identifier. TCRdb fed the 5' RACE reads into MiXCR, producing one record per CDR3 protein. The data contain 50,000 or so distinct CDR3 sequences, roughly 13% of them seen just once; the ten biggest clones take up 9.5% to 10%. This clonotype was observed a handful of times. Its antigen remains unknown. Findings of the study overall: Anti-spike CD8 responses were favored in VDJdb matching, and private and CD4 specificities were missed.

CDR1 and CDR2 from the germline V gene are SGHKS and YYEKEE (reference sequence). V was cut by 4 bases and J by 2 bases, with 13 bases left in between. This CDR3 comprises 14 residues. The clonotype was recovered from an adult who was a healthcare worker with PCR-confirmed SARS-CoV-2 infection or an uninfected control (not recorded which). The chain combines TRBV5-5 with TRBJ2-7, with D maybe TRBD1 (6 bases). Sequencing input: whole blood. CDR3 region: CASSRQVVAYEQYF. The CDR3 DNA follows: TGTGCCAGCAGCCGACAGGTCGTAGCCTACGAGCAGTACTTC.